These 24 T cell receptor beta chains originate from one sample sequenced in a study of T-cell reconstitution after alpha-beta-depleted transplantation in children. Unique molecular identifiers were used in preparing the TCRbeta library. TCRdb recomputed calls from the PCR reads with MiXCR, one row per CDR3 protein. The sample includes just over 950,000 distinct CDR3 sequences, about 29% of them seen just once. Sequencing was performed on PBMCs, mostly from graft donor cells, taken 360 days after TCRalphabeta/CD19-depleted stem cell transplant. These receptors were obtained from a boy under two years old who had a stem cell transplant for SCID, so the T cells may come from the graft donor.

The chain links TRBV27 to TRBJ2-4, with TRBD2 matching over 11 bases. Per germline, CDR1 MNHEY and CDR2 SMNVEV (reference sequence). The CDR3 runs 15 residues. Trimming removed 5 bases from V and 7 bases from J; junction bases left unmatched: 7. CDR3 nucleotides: TGTGCCAGCAGTATGACTAGCGGGGTCGGGAACATTCAGTACTTC. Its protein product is CASSMTSGVGNIQYF.

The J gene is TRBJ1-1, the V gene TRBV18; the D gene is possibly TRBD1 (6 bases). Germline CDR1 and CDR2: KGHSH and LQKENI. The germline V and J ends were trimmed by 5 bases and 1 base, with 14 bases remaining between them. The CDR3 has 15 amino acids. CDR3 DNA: TGTGCCAGCTCAAGACAGGCACCTTCGAACACTGAAGCTTTCTTT. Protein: CASSRQAPSNTEAFF. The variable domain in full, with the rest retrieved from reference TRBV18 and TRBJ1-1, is NAGVMQNPRHLVRRRGQEARLRCSPMKGHSHVYWYRQLPEEGLKFMVYLQKENIIDESGMPKERFSAEFPKEGPSILRIQQVVRGDSAAYFCASSRQAPSNTEAFFGQGTRLTVV.

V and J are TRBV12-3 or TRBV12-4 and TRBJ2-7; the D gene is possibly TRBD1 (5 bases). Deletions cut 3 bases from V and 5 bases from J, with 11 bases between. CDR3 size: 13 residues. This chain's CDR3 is CASSFRPRDEQYF. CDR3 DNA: TGTGCCAGCAGTTTTCGTCCCAGGGACGAGCAGTACTTC.

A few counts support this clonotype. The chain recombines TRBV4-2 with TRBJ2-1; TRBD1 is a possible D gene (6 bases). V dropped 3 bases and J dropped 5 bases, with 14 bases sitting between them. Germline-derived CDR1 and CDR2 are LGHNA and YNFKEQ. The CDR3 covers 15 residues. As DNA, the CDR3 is TGTGCCAGCAGCCAGGCGCAGACAGGTAACAATGAGCAGTTCTTC. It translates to CASSQAQTGNNEQFF.

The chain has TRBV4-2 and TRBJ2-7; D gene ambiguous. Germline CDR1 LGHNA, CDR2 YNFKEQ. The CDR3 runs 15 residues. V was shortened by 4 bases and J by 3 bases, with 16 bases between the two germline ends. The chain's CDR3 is CASSLMAEGGYEQYF. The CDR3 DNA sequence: TGTGCCAGCAGCCTTATGGCCGAAGGCGGCTACGAGCAGTACTTC.

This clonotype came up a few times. Written as DNA, the CDR3 is TGTGCCAGCAGCAATGGTGTGGAGACCCAGTACTTC. This encodes CASSNGVETQYF. The gene calls are TRBV12-3 or TRBV12-4 and TRBJ2-5, with D unresolved. Trimming left V 6 bases short and J 5 bases short, with 10 bases between. The CDR3 covers 12 residues.

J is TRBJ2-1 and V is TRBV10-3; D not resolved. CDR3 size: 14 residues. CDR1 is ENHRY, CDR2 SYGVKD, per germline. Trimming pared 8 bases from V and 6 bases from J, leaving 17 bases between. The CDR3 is CAIGAWPSINEQFF. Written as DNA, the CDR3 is TGTGCCATCGGAGCGTGGCCGAGCATCAATGAGCAGTTCTTC.

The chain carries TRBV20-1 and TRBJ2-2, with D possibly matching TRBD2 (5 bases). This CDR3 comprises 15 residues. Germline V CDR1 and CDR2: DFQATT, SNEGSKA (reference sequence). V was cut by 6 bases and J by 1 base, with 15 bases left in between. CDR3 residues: CSAASSKRNTGELFF. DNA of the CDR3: TGCAGTGCGGCTAGCTCCAAGAGGAACACCGGGGAGCTGTTTTTT.

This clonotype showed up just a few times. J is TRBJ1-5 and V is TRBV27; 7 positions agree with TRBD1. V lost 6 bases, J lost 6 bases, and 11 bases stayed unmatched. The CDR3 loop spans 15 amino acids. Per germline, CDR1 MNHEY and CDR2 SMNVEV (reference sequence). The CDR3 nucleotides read TGTGCCAGCAGCCAAACTACAGGGGCCCGTCAGCCCCAGCATTTT. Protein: CASSQTTGARQPQHF.

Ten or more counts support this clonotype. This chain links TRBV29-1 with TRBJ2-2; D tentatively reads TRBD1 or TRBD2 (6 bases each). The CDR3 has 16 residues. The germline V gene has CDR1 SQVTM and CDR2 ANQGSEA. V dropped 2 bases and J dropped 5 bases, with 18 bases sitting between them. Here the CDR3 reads CSVEQLGGPRTGELFF. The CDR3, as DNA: TGCAGCGTTGAACAGCTCGGGGGCCCGCGGACCGGGGAGCTGTTTTTT.

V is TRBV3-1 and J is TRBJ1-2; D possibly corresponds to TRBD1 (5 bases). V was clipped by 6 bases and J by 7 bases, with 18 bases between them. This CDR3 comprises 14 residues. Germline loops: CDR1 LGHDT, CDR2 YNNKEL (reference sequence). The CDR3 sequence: CASSQQGLFRGYTF. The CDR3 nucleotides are TGTGCCAGCAGTCAGCAGGGTCTATTCCGTGGCTACACCTTC.

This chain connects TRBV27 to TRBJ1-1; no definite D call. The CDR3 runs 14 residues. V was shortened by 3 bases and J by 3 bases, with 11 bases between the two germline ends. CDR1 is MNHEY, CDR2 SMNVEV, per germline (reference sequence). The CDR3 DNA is TGTGCCAGCAGTTTGTTCTCGGATTACACTGAAGCTTTCTTT. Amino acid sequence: CASSLFSDYTEAFF.

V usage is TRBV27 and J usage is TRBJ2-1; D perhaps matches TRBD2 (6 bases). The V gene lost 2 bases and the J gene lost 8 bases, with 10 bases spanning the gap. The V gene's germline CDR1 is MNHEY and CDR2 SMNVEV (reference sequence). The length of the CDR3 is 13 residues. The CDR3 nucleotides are TGTGCCAGCAGTTTACGGGGGAGGCATGAGCAGTTCTTC. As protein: CASSLRGRHEQFF.

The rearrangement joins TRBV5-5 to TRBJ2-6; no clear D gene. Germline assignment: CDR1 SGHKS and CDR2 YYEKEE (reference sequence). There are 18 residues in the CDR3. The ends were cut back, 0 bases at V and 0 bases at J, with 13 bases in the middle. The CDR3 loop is CASSLVVFLDSGANVLTF. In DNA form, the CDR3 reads TGTGCCAGCAGCTTGGTCGTATTCCTCGACTCTGGGGCCAACGTCCTGACTTTC. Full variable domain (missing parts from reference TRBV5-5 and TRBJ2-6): DAGVTQSPTHLIKTRGQQVTLRCSPISGHKSVSWYQQVLGQGPQFIFQYYEKEERGRGNFPDRFSARQFPNYSSELNVNALLLGDSALYLCASSLVVFLDSGANVLTFGAGSRLTVL.

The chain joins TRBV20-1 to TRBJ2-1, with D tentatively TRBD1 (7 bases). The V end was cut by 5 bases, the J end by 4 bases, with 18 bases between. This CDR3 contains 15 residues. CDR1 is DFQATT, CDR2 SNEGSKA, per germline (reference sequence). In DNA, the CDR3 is TGCAGTGCTCCCCAGCGGAGGGGGCTTTACAATGAGCAGTTCTTC. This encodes CSAPQRRGLYNEQFF.

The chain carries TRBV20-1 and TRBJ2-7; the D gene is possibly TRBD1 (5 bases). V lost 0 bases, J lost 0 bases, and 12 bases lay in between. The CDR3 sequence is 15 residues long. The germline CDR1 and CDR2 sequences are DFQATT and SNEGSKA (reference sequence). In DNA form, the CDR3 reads TGCAGTGCTAGAGATTCCGGCAGGGTCTCCTACGAGCAGTACTTC. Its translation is CSARDSGRVSYEQYF.

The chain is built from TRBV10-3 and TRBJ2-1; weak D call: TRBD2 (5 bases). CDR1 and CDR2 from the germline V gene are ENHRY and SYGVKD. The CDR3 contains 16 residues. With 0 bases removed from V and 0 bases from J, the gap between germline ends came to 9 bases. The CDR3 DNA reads TGTGCCATCAGTGAGTCGGAGGCTAGCTCCTACAATGAGCAGTTCTTC. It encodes CAISESEASSYNEQFF.

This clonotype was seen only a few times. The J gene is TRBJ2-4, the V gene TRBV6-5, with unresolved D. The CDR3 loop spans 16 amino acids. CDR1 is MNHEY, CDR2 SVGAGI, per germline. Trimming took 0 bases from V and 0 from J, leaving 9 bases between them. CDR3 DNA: TGTGCCAGCAGTTACTCATGGGCTCTAGCCAAAAACATTCAGTACTTC. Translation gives CASSYSWALAKNIQYF.

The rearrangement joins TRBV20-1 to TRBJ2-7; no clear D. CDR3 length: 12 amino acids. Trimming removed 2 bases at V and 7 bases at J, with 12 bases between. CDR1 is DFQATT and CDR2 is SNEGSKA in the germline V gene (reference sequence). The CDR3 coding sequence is TGCAGTGCTAGACCCGGTCCCTGGGAGCAGTACTTC. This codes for CSARPGPWEQYF.

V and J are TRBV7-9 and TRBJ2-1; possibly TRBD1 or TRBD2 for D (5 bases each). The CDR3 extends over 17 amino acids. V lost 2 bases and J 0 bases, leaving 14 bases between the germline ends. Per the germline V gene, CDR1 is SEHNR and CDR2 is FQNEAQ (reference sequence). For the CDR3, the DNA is TGTGCCAGCAGCTTAAGAGTGTTTGGGGGCTCCTACAATGAGCAGTTCTTC. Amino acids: CASSLRVFGGSYNEQFF.

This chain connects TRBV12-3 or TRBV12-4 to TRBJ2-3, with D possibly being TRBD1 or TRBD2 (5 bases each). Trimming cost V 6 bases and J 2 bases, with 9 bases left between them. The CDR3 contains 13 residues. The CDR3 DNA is TGTGCCAGCAGCGGGACGTACACAGATACGCAGTATTTT. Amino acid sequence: CASSGTYTDTQYF.

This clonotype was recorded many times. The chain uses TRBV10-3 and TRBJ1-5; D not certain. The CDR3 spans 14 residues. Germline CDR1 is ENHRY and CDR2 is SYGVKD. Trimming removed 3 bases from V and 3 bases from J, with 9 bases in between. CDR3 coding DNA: TGTGCCATCAGTGAACGGCAGGCCAATCAGCCCCAGCATTTT. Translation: CAISERQANQPQHF.

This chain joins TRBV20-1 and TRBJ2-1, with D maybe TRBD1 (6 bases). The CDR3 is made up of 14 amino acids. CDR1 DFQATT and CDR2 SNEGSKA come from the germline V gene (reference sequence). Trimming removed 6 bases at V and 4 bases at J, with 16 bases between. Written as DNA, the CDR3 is TGCAGTGCGAGCGGACAGAGGGTGTACAATGAGCAGTTCTTC. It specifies CSASGQRVYNEQFF.

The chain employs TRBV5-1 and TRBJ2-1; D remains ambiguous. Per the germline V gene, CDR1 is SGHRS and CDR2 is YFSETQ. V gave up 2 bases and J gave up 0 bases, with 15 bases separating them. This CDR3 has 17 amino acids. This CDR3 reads CASSFDKWGNSYNEQFF. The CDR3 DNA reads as TGCGCCAGCAGCTTCGATAAGTGGGGAAACTCCTACAATGAGCAGTTCTTC.